This T cell receptor beta chain was found in a study of T-cell reconstitution after alpha-beta-depleted transplantation in children. Overall study results and limits: Reportedly, roughly two months post-transplant, alpha-beta T cells arose from several hundred expanded graft clones. The authors attributed T-cell counts and diversity one year after transplant mostly to newly produced T cells.

Unique molecular identifiers were used to barcode this TCRbeta library. MiXCR, run by TCRdb on the PCR reads, gives a single entry per CDR3 protein. This table holds 900,000 or so distinct CDR3 sequences, 16% found once. Ten or more counts support this clonotype. What it recognizes is unknown. Per the germline V gene, CDR1 is ENHRY and CDR2 is SYGVKD. The CDR3 contains 13 residues. Deletions cut 8 bases from V and 3 bases from J, with 14 bases between. The sequenced sample was PBMCs, mostly from graft donor cells, obtained 360 days after TCRalphabeta/CD19-depleted stem cell transplant. The gene calls are TRBV10-3 and TRBJ2-7; D gene ambiguous. The TCR originated in a male patient aged 10 to 17 who had a stem cell transplant for acute lymphoblastic leukemia, so the T cells may come from the graft donor. The CDR3 region is CAIAFAASYEQYF. The CDR3 DNA reads TGTGCCATCGCCTTCGCAGCCAGCTACGAGCAGTACTTC.